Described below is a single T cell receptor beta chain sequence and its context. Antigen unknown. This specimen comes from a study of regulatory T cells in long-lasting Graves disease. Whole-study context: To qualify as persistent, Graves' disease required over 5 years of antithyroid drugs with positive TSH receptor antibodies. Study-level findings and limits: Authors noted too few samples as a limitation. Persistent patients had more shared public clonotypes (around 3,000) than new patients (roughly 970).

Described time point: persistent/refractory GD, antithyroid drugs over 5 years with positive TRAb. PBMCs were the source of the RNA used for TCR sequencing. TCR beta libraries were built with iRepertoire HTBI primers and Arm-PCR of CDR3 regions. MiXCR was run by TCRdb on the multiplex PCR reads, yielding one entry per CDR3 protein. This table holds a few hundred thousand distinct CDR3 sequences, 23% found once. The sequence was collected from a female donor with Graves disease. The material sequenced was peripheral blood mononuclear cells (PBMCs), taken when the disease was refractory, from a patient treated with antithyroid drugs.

The CDR3 reads CATSALGGHQETQYF. CDR3 nucleotides: TGTGCCACATCGGCCTTGGGAGGGCACCAAGAGACCCAGTACTTC. The chain recombines TRBV28 with TRBJ2-5; 7 bases line up with TRBD2. The V and J ends lost 10 bases and 0 bases, in that order; junction bases with no gene match: 11. Germline CDR1 MDHEN, CDR2 SYDVKM. The CDR3 length is 15 residues.